The sequence of this TCR beta chain was determined in a study of blood T cells in healthy people across ages. A second PCR of 7 to 11 cycles used a sample-barcoded 5' primer and a J-beta primer mix. Via MiXCR, TCRdb re-called the 5' RACE reads, giving one row per CDR3 protein. The table includes about 1,800,000 distinct CDR3 sequences, roughly 27% detected once. This clonotype occurred many times. This CDR3 comprises 16 residues. With 6 bases clipped from V and 3 bases from J, the junction kept 14 bases outside the gene matches. The V and J genes are TRBV12-3 or TRBV12-4 and TRBJ2-7, with 7 nucleotides matching TRBD2. The sample was blood. This TCR came from a woman in her thirties in good health. The DNA of the CDR3 is TGTGCCAGCAGCACAACATCGGGGGGAGATAACTACGAGCAGTACTTC. This gives the protein CASSTTSGGDNYEQYF.